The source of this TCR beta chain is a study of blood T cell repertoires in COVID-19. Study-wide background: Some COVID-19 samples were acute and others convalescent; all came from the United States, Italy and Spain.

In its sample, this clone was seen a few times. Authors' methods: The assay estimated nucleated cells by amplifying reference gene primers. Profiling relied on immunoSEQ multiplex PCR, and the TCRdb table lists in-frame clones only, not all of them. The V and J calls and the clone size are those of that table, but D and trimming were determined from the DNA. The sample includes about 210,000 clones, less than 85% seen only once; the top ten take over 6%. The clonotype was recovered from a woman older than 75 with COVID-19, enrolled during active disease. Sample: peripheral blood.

The DNA of the CDR3 is TGTGCCAGCAGACCCGACAGGGTCGGAAACACCATATATTTT. Amino acid sequence: CASRPDRVGNTIYF. This sequence joins TRBV6-5 and TRBJ1-3, with 7 bases aligning to TRBD1. With V trimmed by 6 bases and J by 4 bases, 6 bases remained unmatched. The germline gives CDR1 MNHEY, CDR2 SVGAGI. The CDR3 loop spans 14 amino acids.